The clone carrying this T cell receptor (beta chain) was recorded once. The antigen is undetermined. CDR1 and CDR2 (germline): SEHNR, FQNEAQ (reference sequence). V dropped 2 bases and J dropped 2 bases, with 13 bases sitting between them. The CDR3 covers 15 residues. The PCR made use of 60 Vbeta and 13 Jbeta primers. TCRdb keeps only in-frame clones here, not all; method: immunoSEQ multiplex PCR. Among 90,000 to 100,000 clones listed, over 75% were seen once. This sample was included in a study of cytomegalovirus exposure and HLA in healthy donors. Study-wide findings and caveats: The authors reported that TCR beta sequences could predict HLA-A and HLA-B alleles. These predictions were accurate for most subjects in the first cohort. The listing of about 150 TCR beta chains classed them as cytomegalovirus-associated. Rare TCR sequences predominated, though certain public TCRs were found in many donors.

Material: PBMCs. The receptor was isolated from a man aged 18 to 29 in good health and CMV-seronegative. The chain recombines TRBV7-9 with TRBJ2-7, with D uncertain. The CDR3 sequence is CASSLLAGTPYEQYF. The CDR3 bases are TGTGCCAGCAGCTTATTGGCAGGTACTCCCTACGAGCAGTACTTC.